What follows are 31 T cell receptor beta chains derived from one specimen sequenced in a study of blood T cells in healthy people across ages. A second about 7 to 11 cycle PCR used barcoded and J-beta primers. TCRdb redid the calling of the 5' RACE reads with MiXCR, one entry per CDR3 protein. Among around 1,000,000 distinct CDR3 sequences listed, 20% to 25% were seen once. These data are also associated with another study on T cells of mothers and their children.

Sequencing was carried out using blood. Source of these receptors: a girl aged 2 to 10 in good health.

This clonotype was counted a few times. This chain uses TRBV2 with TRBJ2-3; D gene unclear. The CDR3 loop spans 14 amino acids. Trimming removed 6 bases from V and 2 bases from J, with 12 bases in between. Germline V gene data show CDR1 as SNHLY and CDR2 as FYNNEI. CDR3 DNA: TGTGCCAGCAGGGGATACTACCCCACAGATACGCAGTATTTT. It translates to CASRGYYPTDTQYF. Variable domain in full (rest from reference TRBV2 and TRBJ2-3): EPEVTQTPSHQVTQMGQEVILRCVPISNHLYFYWYRQILGQKVEFLVSFYNNEISEKSEIFDDQFSVERPDGSNFTLKIRSTKLEDSAMYFCASRGYYPTDTQYFGPGTRLTVL.

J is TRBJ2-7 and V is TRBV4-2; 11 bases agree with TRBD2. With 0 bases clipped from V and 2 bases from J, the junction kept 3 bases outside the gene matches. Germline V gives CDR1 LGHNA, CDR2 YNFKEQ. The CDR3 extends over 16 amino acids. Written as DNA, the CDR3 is TGTGCCAGCAGCCAAGAACTAGCGGGGGCCCCCTACGAGCAGTACTTC. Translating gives CASSQELAGAPYEQYF.

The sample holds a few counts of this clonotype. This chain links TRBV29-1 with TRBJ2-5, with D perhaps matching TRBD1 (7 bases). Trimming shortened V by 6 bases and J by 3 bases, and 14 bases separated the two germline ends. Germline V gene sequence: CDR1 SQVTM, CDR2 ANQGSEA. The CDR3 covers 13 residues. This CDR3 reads CSVRRGAKETQYF. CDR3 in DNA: TGCAGCGTCCGCAGGGGGGCAAAAGAGACCCAGTACTTC.

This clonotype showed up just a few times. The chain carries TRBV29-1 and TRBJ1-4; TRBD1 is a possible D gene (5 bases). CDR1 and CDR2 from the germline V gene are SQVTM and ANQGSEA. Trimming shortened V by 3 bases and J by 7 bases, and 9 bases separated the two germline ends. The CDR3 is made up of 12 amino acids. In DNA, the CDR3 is TGCAGCGTTGAGTCCCAGGGTGAAAAACTGTTTTTT. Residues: CSVESQGEKLFF.

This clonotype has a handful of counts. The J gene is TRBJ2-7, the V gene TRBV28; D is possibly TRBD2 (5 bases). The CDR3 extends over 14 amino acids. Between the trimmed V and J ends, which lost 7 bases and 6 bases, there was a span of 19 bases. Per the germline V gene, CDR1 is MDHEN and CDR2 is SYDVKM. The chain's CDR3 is CASTATSLVREQYF. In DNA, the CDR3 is TGTGCCAGCACCGCAACTTCACTAGTACGCGAGCAGTACTTC.

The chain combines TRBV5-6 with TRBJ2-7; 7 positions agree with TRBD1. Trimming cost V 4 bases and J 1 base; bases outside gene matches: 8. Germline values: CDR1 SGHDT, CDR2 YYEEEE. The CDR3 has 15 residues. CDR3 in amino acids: CASSHPSRGSYEQYF. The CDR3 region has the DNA TGTGCCAGCAGCCACCCCAGCAGGGGGTCCTACGAGCAGTACTTC.

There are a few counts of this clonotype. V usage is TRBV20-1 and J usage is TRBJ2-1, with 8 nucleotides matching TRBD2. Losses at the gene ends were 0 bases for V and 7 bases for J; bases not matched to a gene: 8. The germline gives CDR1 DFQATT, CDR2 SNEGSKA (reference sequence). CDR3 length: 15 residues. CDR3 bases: TGCAGTGCTAGAGATTCGGCGGGGGGCGGGAATGAGCAGTTCTTC. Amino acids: CSARDSAGGGNEQFF.

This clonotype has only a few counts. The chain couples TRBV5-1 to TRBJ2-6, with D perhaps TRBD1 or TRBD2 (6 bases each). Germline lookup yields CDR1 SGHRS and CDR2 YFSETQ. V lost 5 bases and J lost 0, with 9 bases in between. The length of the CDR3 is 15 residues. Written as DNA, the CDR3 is TGCGCCAGCAGAGGGGGGTCCTCTGGGGCCAACGTCCTGACTTTC. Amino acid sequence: CASRGGSSGANVLTF. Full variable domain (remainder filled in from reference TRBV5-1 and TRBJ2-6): KAGVTQTPRYLIKTRGQQVTLSCSPISGHRSVSWYQQTPGQGLQFLFEYFSETQRNKGNFPGRFSGRQFSNSRSEMNVSTLELGDSALYLCASRGGSSGANVLTFGAGSRLTVL.

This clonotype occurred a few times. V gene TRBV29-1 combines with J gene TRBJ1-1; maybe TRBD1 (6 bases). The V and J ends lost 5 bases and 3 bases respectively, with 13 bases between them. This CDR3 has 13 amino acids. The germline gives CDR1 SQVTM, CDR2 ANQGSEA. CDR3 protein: CSVTGGKDTEAFF. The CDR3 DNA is TGCAGCGTTACGGGGGGCAAAGACACTGAAGCTTTCTTT. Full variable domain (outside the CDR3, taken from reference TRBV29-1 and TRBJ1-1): SAVISQKPSRDICQRGTSLTIQCQVDSQVTMMFWYRQQPGQSLTLIATANQGSEATYESGFVIDKFPISRPNLTFSTLTVSNMSPEDSSIYLCSVTGGKDTEAFFGQGTRLTVV.

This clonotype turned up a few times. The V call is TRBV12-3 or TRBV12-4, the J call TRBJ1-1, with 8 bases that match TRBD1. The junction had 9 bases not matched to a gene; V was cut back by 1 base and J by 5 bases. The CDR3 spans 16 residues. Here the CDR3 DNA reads TGTGCCAGCAGTTTAGGGGCCCAGGGGGCGCGGACTGAAGCTTTCTTT. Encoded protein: CASSLGAQGARTEAFF.

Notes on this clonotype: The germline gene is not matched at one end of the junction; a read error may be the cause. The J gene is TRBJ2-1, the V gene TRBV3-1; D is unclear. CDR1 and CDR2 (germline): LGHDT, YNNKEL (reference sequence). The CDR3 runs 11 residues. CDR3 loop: CASSHNGATTF. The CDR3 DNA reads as TGTGCCAGCAGCCATAACGGCGCTACAACCTTC.

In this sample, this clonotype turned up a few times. The CDR3 DNA sequence: TGCGCCAGCAGCGTGGGACTAGCGGGGCACTACGAGCAGTACTTC. Protein: CASSVGLAGHYEQYF. This chain uses TRBV5-1 with TRBJ2-7, with 13 bases that match TRBD2. The CDR3 length is 15 residues. Germline V gene lookup returns CDR1 SGHRS and CDR2 YFSETQ. J gave up 3 bases and V 4 bases, and 4 bases lay outside the gene matches.

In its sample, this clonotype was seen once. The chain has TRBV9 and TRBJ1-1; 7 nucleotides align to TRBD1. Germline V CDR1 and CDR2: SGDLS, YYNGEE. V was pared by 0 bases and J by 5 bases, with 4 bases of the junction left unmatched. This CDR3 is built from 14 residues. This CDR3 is CASSVEGGATEAFF. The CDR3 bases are TGTGCCAGCAGCGTAGAAGGGGGCGCGACTGAAGCTTTCTTT.

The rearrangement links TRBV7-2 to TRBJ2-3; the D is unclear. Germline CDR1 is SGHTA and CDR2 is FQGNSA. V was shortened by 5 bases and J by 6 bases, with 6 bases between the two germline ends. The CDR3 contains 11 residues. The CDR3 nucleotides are TGTGCCAGCAGCCAACTGGATACGCAGTATTTT. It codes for CASSQLDTQYF.

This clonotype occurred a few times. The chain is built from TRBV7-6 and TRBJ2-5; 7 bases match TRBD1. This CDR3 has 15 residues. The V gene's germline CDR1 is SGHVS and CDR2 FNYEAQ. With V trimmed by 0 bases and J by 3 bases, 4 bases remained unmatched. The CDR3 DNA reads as TGTGCCAGCAGCTTAGCAGGGGGACAGAAAGAGACCCAGTACTTC. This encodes CASSLAGGQKETQYF.

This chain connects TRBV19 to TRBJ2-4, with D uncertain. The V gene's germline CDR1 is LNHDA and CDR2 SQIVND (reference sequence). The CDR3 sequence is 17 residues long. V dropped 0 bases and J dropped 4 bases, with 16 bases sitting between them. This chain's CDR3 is CASSIEPRRPMKNIQYF. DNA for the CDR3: TGTGCCAGTAGTATAGAACCGAGGAGACCGATGAAAAACATTCAGTACTTC.

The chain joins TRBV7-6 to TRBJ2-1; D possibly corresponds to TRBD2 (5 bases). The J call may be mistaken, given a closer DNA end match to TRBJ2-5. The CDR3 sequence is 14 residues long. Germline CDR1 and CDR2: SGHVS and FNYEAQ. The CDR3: CASSLYGSGETQYF. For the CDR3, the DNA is TGTGCCAGCAGCTTATACGGGTCGGGGGAGACCCAGTACTTC.

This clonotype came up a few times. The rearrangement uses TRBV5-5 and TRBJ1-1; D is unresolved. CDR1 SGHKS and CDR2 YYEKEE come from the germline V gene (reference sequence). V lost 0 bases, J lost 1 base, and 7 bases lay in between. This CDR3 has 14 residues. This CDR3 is CASSLVRTNTEAFF. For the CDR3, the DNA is TGTGCCAGCAGCTTGGTCAGGACGAACACTGAAGCTTTCTTT.

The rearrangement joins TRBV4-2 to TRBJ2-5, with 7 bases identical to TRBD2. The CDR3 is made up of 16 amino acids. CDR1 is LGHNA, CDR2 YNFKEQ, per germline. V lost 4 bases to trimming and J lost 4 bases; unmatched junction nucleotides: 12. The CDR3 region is CASSPTGTGGGETQYF. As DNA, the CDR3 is TGTGCCAGCAGCCCAACCGGGACGGGAGGCGGAGAGACCCAGTACTTC.

This chain's CDR3 is CASRLARVRSYEQYF. DNA for the CDR3: TGTGCCAGCAGATTAGCTCGCGTCCGCTCCTACGAGCAGTACTTC. The J gene is TRBJ2-7, the V gene TRBV27; D is undetermined. Deletions cut 6 bases from V and 0 bases from J, with 15 bases between. Germline lookup yields CDR1 MNHEY and CDR2 SMNVEV (reference sequence). The CDR3 has 15 amino acids.

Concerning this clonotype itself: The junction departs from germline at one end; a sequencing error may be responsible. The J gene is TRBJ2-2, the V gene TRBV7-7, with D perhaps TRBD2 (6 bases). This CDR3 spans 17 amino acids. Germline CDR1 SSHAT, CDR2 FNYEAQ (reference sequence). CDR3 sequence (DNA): TGTGCTAGCAGCTTGATTTCCACGCGGGATAGCACCGGGGAGCTGTTCTTT. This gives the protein CASSLISTRDSTGELFF.

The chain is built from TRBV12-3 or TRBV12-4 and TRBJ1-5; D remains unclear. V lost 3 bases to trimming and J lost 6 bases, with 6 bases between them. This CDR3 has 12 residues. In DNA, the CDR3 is TGTGCCAGCAGTTTCAACGGTCAGCCCCAGCATTTT. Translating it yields CASSFNGQPQHF.

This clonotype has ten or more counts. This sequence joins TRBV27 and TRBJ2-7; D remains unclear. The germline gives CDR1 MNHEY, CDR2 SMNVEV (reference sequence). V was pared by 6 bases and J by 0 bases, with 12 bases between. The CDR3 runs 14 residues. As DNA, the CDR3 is TGTGCCAGCAGCTTAAATGGAGCCTCCTACGAGCAGTACTTC. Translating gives CASSLNGASYEQYF.

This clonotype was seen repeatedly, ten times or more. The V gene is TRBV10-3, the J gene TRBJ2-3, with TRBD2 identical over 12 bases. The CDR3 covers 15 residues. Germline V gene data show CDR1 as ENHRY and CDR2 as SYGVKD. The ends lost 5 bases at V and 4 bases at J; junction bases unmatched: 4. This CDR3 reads CAISLTSGSADTQYF. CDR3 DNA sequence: TGTGCCATCAGTTTGACTAGCGGGAGCGCAGATACGCAGTATTTT.

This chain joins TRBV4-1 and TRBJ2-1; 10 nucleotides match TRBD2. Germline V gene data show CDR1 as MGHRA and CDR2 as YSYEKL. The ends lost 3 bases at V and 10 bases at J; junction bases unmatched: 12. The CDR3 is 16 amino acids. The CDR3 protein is CASSQSLLAGVGEQFF. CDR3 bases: TGCGCCAGCAGCCAGAGCCTGCTAGCGGGAGTGGGGGAGCAGTTCTTC.

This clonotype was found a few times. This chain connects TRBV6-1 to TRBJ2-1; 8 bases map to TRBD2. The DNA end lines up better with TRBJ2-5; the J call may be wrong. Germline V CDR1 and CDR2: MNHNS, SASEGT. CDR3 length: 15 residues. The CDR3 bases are TGTGCCAGCAGCTCATCCGGGACTAGGGGAGAGACCCAGTACTTC. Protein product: CASSSSGTRGETQYF.

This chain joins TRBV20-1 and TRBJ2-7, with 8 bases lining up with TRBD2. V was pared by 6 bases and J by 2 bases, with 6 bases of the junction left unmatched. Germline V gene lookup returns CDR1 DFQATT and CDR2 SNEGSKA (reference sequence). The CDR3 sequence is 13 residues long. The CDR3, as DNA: TGCAGTGCCCGTAGCGGGGCCACCTACGAGCAGTACTTC. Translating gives CSARSGATYEQYF.

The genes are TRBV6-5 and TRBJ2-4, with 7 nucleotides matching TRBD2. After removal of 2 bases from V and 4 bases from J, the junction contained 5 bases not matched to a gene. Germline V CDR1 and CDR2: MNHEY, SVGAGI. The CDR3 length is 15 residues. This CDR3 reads CASSYGTNVKNIQYF. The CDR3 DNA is TGTGCCAGCAGTTACGGGACTAACGTAAAAAACATTCAGTACTTC.

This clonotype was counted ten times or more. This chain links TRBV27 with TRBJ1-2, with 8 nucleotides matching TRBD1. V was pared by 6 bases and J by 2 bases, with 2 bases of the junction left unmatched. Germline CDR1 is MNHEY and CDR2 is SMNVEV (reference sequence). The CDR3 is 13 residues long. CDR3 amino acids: CASRRTGNYGYTF. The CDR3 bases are TGTGCCAGCAGGCGGACAGGGAACTATGGCTACACCTTC.

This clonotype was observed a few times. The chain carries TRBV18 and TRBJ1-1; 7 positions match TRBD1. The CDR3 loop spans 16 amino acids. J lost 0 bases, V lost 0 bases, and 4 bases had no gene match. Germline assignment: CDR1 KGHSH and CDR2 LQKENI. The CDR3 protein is CASSPPDRSMNTEAFF. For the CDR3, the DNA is TGTGCCAGCTCACCACCGGACAGGAGCATGAACACTGAAGCTTTCTTT.

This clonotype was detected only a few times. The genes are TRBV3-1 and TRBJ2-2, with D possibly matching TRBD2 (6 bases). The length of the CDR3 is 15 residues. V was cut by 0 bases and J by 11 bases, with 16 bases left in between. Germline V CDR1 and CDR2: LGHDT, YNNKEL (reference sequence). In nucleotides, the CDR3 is TGTGCCAGCAGCCAAGAACATCTAGCGTTACCCGAGCTGTTTTTT. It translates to CASSQEHLALPELFF.